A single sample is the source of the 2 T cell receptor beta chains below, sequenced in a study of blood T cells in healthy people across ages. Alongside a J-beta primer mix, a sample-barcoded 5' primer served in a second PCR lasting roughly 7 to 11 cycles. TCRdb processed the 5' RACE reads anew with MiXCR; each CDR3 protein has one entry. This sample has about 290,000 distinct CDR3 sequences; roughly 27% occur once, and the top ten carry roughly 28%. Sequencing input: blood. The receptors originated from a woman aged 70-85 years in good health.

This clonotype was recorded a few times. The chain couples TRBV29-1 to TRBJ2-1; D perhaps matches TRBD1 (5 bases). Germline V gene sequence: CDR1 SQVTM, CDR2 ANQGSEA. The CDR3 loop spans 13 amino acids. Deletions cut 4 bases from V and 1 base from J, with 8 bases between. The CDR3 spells CSVGKGSYNEQFF. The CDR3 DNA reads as TGCAGCGTTGGGAAGGGGTCCTACAATGAGCAGTTCTTC.

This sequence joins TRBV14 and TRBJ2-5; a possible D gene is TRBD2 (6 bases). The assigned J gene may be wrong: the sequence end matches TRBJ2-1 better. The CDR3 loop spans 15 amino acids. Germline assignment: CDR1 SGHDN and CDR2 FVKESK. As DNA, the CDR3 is TGTGCCAGCAGCCAAGAGTTAGCGGTTTACAATGAGCAGTTCTTC. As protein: CASSQELAVYNEQFF.